The 26 T cell receptor beta chains below come from one sample, sequenced in a study of siplizumab effects on memory and regulatory T cells. This table comes from immunoSEQ multiplex PCR, and its TCRdb copy is limited to in-frame clones, with some not included. This table holds tens of thousands of clones, around 90% found once. The specimen sequenced was Tregs sorted from blood. All receptors come from a human donor in good health.

The chain employs TRBV2 and TRBJ2-7; TRBD2 matches at 7 bases. J lost 5 bases, V lost 4 bases, and 8 bases had no gene match. From germline, CDR1 is SNHLY and CDR2 FYNNEI. This CDR3 spans 14 amino acids. CDR3 sequence reads: CASSAAGVLHEQYF. The CDR3 DNA follows: TGTGCCAGCAGTGCGGCGGGAGTTTTGCACGAGCAGTACTTC.

The rearrangement joins TRBV2 to TRBJ1-1, with D hard to call. The CDR3 runs 14 residues. V shed 7 bases and J shed 1 base, with 13 bases lying between them. Per germline, CDR1 SNHLY and CDR2 FYNNEI. The CDR3 DNA sequence: TGTGCCAGCAACGGGGTCGCGCGGAACACTGAAGCTTTCTTT. This sequence encodes CASNGVARNTEAFF.

The chain links TRBV9 to TRBJ2-1; D gene uncertain. Germline V gene lookup returns CDR1 SGDLS and CDR2 YYNGEE. This CDR3 has 13 residues. V was shortened by 0 bases and J by 4 bases, with 5 bases between the two germline ends. CDR3 coding DNA: TGTGCCAGCAGCGTAGCTACGTACAATGAGCAGTTCTTC. Translating gives CASSVATYNEQFF.

The V gene is TRBV19, the J gene TRBJ2-5; no clear D. Germline V CDR1 and CDR2: LNHDA, SQIVND (reference sequence). The CDR3 is 13 amino acids. Trimming pared 3 bases from V and 2 bases from J, leaving 7 bases between. CDR3 in DNA: TGTGCCAGTAGTATGTCGGAACAAGAGACCCAGTACTTC. Its translation is CASSMSEQETQYF.

The chain employs TRBV9 and TRBJ1-2; weak D call: TRBD1 (5 bases). The V end lost 4 bases, the J end lost 8 bases, and 12 bases lay between the germline ends. This CDR3 has 12 amino acids. Germline lookup yields CDR1 SGDLS and CDR2 YYNGEE. CDR3: CASSSLSGGYTF. The DNA of the CDR3 is TGTGCCAGCAGCTCACTGTCAGGGGGCTACACCTTC.

The chain recombines TRBV5-4 with TRBJ2-7; 8 nucleotides line up with TRBD2. V trimming: 4 bases; J trimming: 6 bases; junction bases outside the gene matches: 12. This CDR3 comprises 15 residues. Looked up from germline, CDR1 is SGHNT and CDR2 is YYREEE (reference sequence). As DNA, the CDR3 is TGTGCCAGCAGCAGGCAGGGACTAGGAGGAAGCGAGCAGTACTTC. Its protein product is CASSRQGLGGSEQYF.

This clone was observed a single time. The chain has TRBV30 and TRBJ1-5; no clear D. Germline CDR1 reads GTSNPN; CDR2 reads SVGIG (reference sequence). The germline V and J ends were trimmed by 5 bases and 2 bases, with 7 bases remaining between them. This CDR3 comprises 12 residues. DNA of the CDR3: TGTGCCTGGGCCCCCCGCAATCAGCCCCAGCATTTT. It specifies CAWAPRNQPQHF.

The V and J genes are TRBV19 and TRBJ1-5; 7 nucleotides match TRBD1. In germline, CDR1 is LNHDA, CDR2 SQIVND (reference sequence). The CDR3 totals 16 residues. V lost 3 bases and J lost 2; bases outside the gene matches: 7. The CDR3 protein is CASSIHRGRGNQPQHF. As DNA, the CDR3 is TGTGCCAGTAGTATTCACAGGGGACGGGGCAATCAGCCCCAGCATTTT.

This chain uses TRBV28 with TRBJ2-3, with TRBD1 identical over 10 bases. The trim removed 5 bases at V and 6 bases at J, leaving 14 bases unmatched. The CDR3 runs to 17 residues. Per the germline V gene, CDR1 is MDHEN and CDR2 is SYDVKM. CDR3 nucleotides: TGTGCCAGCAGTACCATAGACAGGGGGCAAAGGTTCGATACGCAGTATTTT. Amino acids: CASSTIDRGQRFDTQYF.

The J gene is TRBJ2-5, the V gene TRBV11-3; the D gene is possibly TRBD2 (5 bases). Germline values: CDR1 SGHNT, CDR2 YENEEA. The CDR3 is made up of 13 amino acids. The V and J ends lost 5 bases and 1 base respectively, with 8 bases between them. CDR3 sequence (DNA): TGTGCCAGCAGCCGGGGTCCCCAAGAGACCCAGTACTTC. Its protein is CASSRGPQETQYF.

The chain employs TRBV30 and TRBJ2-1; 8 positions agree with TRBD2. The germline gives CDR1 GTSNPN, CDR2 SVGIG (reference sequence). Trimming took 3 bases from V and 0 from J; bases not matched to a gene: 4. The CDR3 covers 15 residues. The CDR3 spells CAWRVGTSSYNEQFF. The CDR3 coding sequence is TGTGCCTGGAGGGTAGGGACTAGCTCCTACAATGAGCAGTTCTTC.

In its sample, this clone was seen once. The V gene is TRBV5-6, the J gene TRBJ2-7; D could derive from TRBD1 or TRBD2 (5 bases each). V was cut by 4 bases and J by 6 bases, with 20 bases left in between. CDR3 length equals 15 residues. In germline, CDR1 is SGHDT, CDR2 YYEEEE. The CDR3 loop reads CASSAAGTHPREQYF. The CDR3 nucleotides are TGTGCCAGCAGCGCGGCCGGGACCCACCCCCGCGAGCAGTACTTC.

This clone appeared a single time. The chain recombines TRBV19 with TRBJ1-2; the match to TRBD1 covers 9 bases. Unmatched junction bases numbered 3, after V lost 4 bases and J lost 6 bases. The V gene's germline CDR1 is LNHDA and CDR2 SQIVND (reference sequence). The CDR3 consists of 13 residues. Here the CDR3 reads CASSRTGEDGYTF. CDR3 nucleotide sequence: TGTGCCAGTAGTAGGACAGGGGAAGATGGCTACACCTTC.

The chain recombines TRBV18 with TRBJ2-5; D remains ambiguous. Per germline, CDR1 KGHSH and CDR2 LQKENI. The CDR3 runs 13 residues. The V end was cut by 2 bases, the J end by 2 bases, with 6 bases between. The CDR3 sequence: CASSPGWQETQYF. CDR3 nucleotides: TGTGCCAGCTCACCAGGGTGGCAAGAGACCCAGTACTTC.

The V gene is TRBV4-2, the J gene TRBJ2-6; D possibly matches TRBD1 or TRBD2 (5 bases each). Per the germline V gene, CDR1 is LGHNA and CDR2 is YNFKEQ. The CDR3 is made up of 15 amino acids. With 4 bases removed from V and 4 bases from J, the gap between germline ends came to 11 bases. CDR3 in amino acids: CASSLEGTGANVLTF. The CDR3 nucleotides read TGTGCCAGCAGCCTCGAGGGGACCGGGGCCAACGTCCTGACTTTC.

This clone was observed once. J is TRBJ1-1 and V is TRBV2, with 11 bases that match TRBD1. The CDR3 is made up of 16 amino acids. Trimming cost V 10 bases and J 1 base; bases outside gene matches: 11. CDR1 SNHLY and CDR2 FYNNEI come from the germline V gene. The CDR3 sequence: CATREGTGGWNTEAFF. The CDR3 nucleotides are TGTGCCACCCGAGAGGGGACAGGGGGATGGAACACTGAAGCTTTCTTT.

For the CDR3, the DNA is TGTGCCAGCAGGAAAACAGGGGGCGTTATTCAGCCCCAGCATTTT. It specifies CASRKTGGVIQPQHF. The chain combines TRBV6-1 with TRBJ1-5, with 9 bases that match TRBD1. The CDR3 extends over 15 amino acids. CDR1 is MNHNS and CDR2 is SASEGT in the germline V gene. Trimming took 6 bases from V and 6 from J; bases not matched to a gene: 9.

The chain joins TRBV7-9 to TRBJ2-1; TRBD2 matches 7 bases. V dropped 7 bases and J dropped 2; count of bases not matched to a gene: 8. CDR1 SEHNR and CDR2 FQNEAQ come from the germline V gene (reference sequence). This CDR3 comprises 15 residues. The CDR3 bases are TGTGCCAGCACCGGGAGCGGGATGACCTACAATGAGCAGTTCTTC. Residues: CASTGSGMTYNEQFF.

By share, this clone ranks as medium-sized. The V and J genes are TRBV5-1 and TRBJ2-1; 9 bases are a match to TRBD1. This CDR3 comprises 17 residues. With 4 bases clipped from V and 1 base from J, the junction kept 9 bases outside the gene matches. Germline CDR1 and CDR2: SGHRS and YFSETQ. The CDR3 is CASSLGQGTMSYNEQFF. CDR3 coding DNA: TGCGCCAGCAGCCTAGGACAGGGGACGATGTCCTACAATGAGCAGTTCTTC.

V gene TRBV6-1 combines with J gene TRBJ1-1, with unresolved D. V was clipped by 6 bases and J by 1 base, with 6 bases between them. CDR1 and CDR2 (germline): MNHNS, SASEGT. There are 12 residues in the CDR3. The DNA for the CDR3 is TGTGCCAGCAGGGGCCGGAACACTGAAGCTTTCTTT. Encoded protein: CASRGRNTEAFF.

The chain combines TRBV29-1 with TRBJ2-1, with 7 nucleotides matching TRBD2. Losses at the gene ends were 7 bases for V and 10 bases for J; bases not matched to a gene: 10. The CDR3 totals 12 residues. The germline gives CDR1 SQVTM, CDR2 ANQGSEA. The CDR3 spells CSAGLVGGEQFF. The CDR3 coding sequence is TGCAGCGCAGGTTTAGTGGGGGGGGAGCAGTTCTTC.

The genes are TRBV29-1 and TRBJ1-1; TRBD1 matches at 7 bases. CDR3 length: 15 amino acids. Losses at the gene ends were 3 bases for V and 0 bases for J; bases not matched to a gene: 7. Germline V CDR1 and CDR2: SQVTM, ANQGSEA. CDR3 sequence (DNA): TGCAGCGTTGATAGAGGGGGCCCGATGAACACTGAAGCTTTCTTT. Amino acid sequence: CSVDRGGPMNTEAFF.

The chain recombines TRBV29-1 with TRBJ2-1, with 11 bases aligning to TRBD1. The CDR3 spans 14 residues. The V gene end was trimmed by 7 bases and the J gene end by 7 bases; junction bases not matched to a gene: 9. Looked up from germline, CDR1 is SQVTM and CDR2 is ANQGSEA. In DNA, the CDR3 is TGCAGCGCCTTGGACAGGGGGCTTTATAATGAGCAGTTCTTC. As protein: CSALDRGLYNEQFF.

The J gene is TRBJ2-2, the V gene TRBV5-1; 11 bases are shared with TRBD2. CDR3 length equals 16 residues. After removal of 0 bases from V and 6 bases from J, the junction contained 4 bases not matched to a gene. CDR1 and CDR2 from the germline V gene are SGHRS and YFSETQ. Written as DNA, the CDR3 is TGCGCCAGCAGCTTGGGACTAGCGGGACTATCCGGGGAGCTGTTTTTT. It translates to CASSLGLAGLSGELFF. Variable domain in full (rest from reference TRBV5-1 and TRBJ2-2): KAGVTQTPRYLIKTRGQQVTLSCSPISGHRSVSWYQQTPGQGLQFLFEYFSETQRNKGNFPGRFSGRQFSNSRSEMNVSTLELGDSALYLCASSLGLAGLSGELFFGEGSRLTVL.

The chain employs TRBV5-5 and TRBJ2-7; D call uncertain. V lost 0 bases, J lost 5 bases, and 3 bases lay in between. Germline lookup yields CDR1 SGHKS and CDR2 YYEKEE (reference sequence). The CDR3 sequence is 11 residues long. In DNA form, the CDR3 reads TGTGCCAGCAGCTTGGCCCACGAGCAGTACTTC. Its translation: CASSLAHEQYF.

The CDR3 DNA sequence: TGTGCCAGTAGAAACTTCCATGAGCAGTTCTTC. Translation: CASRNFHEQFF. The chain employs TRBV19 and TRBJ2-1; no reliable D call. The V gene's germline CDR1 is LNHDA and CDR2 SQIVND (reference sequence). V dropped 6 bases and J dropped 8 bases, with 8 bases sitting between them. The length of the CDR3 is 11 residues.